The subject of this entry is one TCR beta chain. The antigen is not known. The CDR3 consists of 13 residues. Germline assignment: CDR1 MNHEY and CDR2 SMNVEV (reference sequence). V lost 3 bases and J 3 bases, leaving 8 bases between the germline ends. The data belong to a study of cytomegalovirus exposure and HLA in healthy donors. Overall study findings and caveats: Later analysis suggested most CMV-associated TCR beta chains were HLA-restricted.

The study ran its PCR with 60 Vbeta and 13 Jbeta primers. Authors' data handling: Among the unique TCR beta chains that a later analysis counted, about 85 million in all, around 11 million were shared. The method was immunoSEQ multiplex PCR; TCRdb's version includes in-frame clones alone and lacks a portion of them. V, J and clone size derive from that table, while D and trimming were established from the DNA sequence. The sample has about 150,000 clones; less than 85% are singletons. The gene calls are TRBV27 and TRBJ1-2; D is unclear. The material sequenced was PBMCs. This TCR derives from a woman in her sixties or seventies in good health and CMV-seropositive. This CDR3 reads CASSFFSYYGYTF. For the CDR3, the DNA is TGTGCCAGCAGTTTTTTTAGCTACTATGGCTACACCTTC.